The following is a T cell receptor (beta chain) sequence with its context. The antigen remains unidentified. V was shortened by 4 bases and J by 0 bases, with 8 bases between the two germline ends. The CDR3 totals 14 residues. Germline V gene sequence: CDR1 MGHRA, CDR2 YSYEKL. This record belongs to a study of T cell responses to AZD1222 COVID-19 vaccine. Study observations and caveats: Compared with day 0, the breadth and depth of the Spike-specific TCR repertoire rose significantly after two doses of AZD1222. Targets within unmutated variant regions were reportedly found for nearly half of spike-specific TCRs. Only 5 or 6 people who got AZD1222 tested seropositive at baseline.

Profiling relied on immunoSEQ multiplex PCR, and the TCRdb table lists in-frame clones only, not all of them. The sample has about 200,000 clones; 88% are singletons. The gene calls are TRBV4-1 and TRBJ2-3; TRBD2 might be the D (5 bases). The source of this sequence is an adult in good health. Sequencing was performed on peripheral blood, taken on day 0 of AZD1222 vaccination. The CDR3 protein is CASSPTGSTDTQYF. The CDR3 DNA reads TGCGCCAGCAGCCCGACGGGGAGCACAGATACGCAGTATTTT.